The entry below describes one T cell receptor (beta chain). The data belong to a study of blood T cell repertoires in COVID-19. Trimming took off 1 base at V and 0 bases at J, with 11 bases between the two ends. The CDR3 extends over 16 amino acids. The germline V gene encodes CDR1 SGHDN and CDR2 FVKESK. Clones were sequenced by immunoSEQ multiplex PCR, and TCRdb holds only the in-frame ones, with some missing. The repertoire holds about 12,000 clones, with around 70% as singletons. This rearrangement joins TRBV14 to TRBJ2-3; D is undetermined. This TCR was recovered from a man aged 55 to 70 with COVID-19, enrolled during active disease. Sequenced input: peripheral blood. In DNA form, the CDR3 reads TGTGCCAGCAGCCAAGGAAAAGGCGGAAGCACAGATACGCAGTATTTT. It translates to CASSQGKGGSTDTQYF.